The sequence of this T cell receptor (beta chain) was determined in a study of early T cells in non-severe SARS-CoV-2 infection. Whole-study context: Chains were not paired, and sequencing was done on bulk RNA from unsorted whole blood. Study-wide results and limits: The matching step, a VDJdb search, favored anti-spike CD8 responses and missed private and CD4 specificities.

Unique molecular identifiers tagged individual cDNA molecules. TCRdb reanalysed the 5' RACE reads using MiXCR and keeps one entry per CDR3 protein. The sample records tens of thousands of distinct CDR3 sequences, over 20% being singletons. Looked up from germline, CDR1 is SNHLY and CDR2 is FYNNEI. Trimming took 10 bases from V and 3 from J, leaving 11 bases between them. The CDR3 consists of 12 residues. In its sample, this clonotype was seen a few times. Its antigen is not identified. This specimen consisted of whole blood, obtained at baseline. The rearrangement links TRBV2 to TRBJ2-3; no clear D. The source of this sequence is an adult who was a healthcare worker with PCR-confirmed SARS-CoV-2 infection or an uninfected control (not recorded which). In nucleotides, the CDR3 is TGTGCCACCTCTAGTGGTACAGATACGCAGTATTTT. Translated, it gives CATSSGTDTQYF.